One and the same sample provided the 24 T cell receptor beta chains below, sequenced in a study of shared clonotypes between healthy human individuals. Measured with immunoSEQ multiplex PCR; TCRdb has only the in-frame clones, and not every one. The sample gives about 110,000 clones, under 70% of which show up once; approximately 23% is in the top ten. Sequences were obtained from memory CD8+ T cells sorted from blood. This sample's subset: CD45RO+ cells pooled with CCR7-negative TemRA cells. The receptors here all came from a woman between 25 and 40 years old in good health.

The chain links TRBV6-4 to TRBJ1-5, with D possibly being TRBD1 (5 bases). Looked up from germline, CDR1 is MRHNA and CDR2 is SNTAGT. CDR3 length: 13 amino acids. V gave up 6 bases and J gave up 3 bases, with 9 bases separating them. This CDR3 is CASRQDNNQPQHF. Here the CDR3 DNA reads TGTGCCAGCAGACAGGACAACAATCAGCCCCAGCATTTT.

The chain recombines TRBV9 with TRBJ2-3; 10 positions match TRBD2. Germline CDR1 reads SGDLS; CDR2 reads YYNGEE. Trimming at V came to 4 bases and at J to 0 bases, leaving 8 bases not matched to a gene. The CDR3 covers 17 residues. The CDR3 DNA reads TGTGCCAGCAGCCCAGAGGGACTAGCGACTAGCACAGATACGCAGTATTTT. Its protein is CASSPEGLATSTDTQYF.

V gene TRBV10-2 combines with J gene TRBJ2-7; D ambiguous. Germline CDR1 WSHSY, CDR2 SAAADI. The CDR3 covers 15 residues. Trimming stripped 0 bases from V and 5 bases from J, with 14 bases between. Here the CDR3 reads CASSESGPEEDEQYF. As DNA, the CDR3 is TGCGCCAGCAGTGAGTCAGGGCCAGAAGAGGACGAGCAGTACTTC.

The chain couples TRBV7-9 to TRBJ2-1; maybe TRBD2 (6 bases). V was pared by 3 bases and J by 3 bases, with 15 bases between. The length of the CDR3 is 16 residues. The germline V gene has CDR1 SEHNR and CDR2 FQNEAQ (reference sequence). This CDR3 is CASSFAGPALYNEQFF. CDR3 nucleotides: TGTGCCAGCAGCTTCGCGGGGCCAGCTCTCTACAATGAGCAGTTCTTC.

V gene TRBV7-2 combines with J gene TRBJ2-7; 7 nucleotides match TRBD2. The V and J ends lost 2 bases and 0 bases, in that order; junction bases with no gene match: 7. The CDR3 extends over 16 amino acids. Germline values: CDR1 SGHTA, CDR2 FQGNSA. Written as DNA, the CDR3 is TGTGCCAGCAGCTTAAGCCCAGCGGGGATCTCCTACGAGCAGTACTTC. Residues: CASSLSPAGISYEQYF.

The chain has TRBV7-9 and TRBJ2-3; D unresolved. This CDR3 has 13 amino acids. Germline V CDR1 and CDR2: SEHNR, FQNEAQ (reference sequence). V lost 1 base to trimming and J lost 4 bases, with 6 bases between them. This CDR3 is CASSLGGSDTQYF. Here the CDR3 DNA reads TGTGCCAGCAGCTTAGGGGGTTCAGATACGCAGTATTTT.

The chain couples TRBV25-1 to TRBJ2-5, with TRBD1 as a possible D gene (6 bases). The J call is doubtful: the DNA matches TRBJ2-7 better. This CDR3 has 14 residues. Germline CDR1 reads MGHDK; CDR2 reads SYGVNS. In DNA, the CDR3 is TGTGCCAGCAGTGCGGGACATAATTCCTACGAGCAGTACTTC. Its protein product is CASSAGHNSYEQYF.

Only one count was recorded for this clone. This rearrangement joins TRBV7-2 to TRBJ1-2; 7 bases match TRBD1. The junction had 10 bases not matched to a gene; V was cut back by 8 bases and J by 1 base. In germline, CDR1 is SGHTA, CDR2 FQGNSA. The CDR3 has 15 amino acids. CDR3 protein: CASAVSGTDNYGYTF. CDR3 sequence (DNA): TGTGCCAGCGCGGTATCCGGGACAGATAACTATGGCTACACCTTC.

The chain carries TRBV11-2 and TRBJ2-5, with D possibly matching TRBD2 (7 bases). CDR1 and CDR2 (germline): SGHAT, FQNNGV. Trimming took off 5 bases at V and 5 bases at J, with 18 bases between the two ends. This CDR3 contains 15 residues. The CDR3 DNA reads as TGTGCCAGCAGCCCCTCCCCTTCGGGGGGCGAGACCCAGTACTTC. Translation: CASSPSPSGGETQYF.

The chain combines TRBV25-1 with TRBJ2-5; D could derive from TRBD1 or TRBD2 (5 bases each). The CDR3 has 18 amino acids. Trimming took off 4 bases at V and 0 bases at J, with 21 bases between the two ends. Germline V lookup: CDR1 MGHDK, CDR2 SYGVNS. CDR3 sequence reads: CASSAEWRLGVNQETQYF. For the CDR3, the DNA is TGTGCCAGCAGTGCCGAGTGGCGGTTGGGGGTCAACCAAGAGACCCAGTACTTC.

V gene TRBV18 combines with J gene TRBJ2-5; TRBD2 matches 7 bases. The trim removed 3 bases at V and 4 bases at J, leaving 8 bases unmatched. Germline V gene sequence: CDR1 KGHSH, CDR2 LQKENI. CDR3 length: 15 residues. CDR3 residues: CASSPRGAGLETQYF. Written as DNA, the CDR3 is TGTGCCAGCTCACCCCGGGGAGCGGGATTAGAGACCCAGTACTTC.

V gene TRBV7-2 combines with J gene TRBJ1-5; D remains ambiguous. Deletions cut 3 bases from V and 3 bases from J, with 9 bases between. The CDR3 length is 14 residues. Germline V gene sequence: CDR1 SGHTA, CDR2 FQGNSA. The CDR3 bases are TGTGCCAGCAGCTTGAGCAGAAACAATCAGCCCCAGCATTTT. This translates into CASSLSRNNQPQHF.

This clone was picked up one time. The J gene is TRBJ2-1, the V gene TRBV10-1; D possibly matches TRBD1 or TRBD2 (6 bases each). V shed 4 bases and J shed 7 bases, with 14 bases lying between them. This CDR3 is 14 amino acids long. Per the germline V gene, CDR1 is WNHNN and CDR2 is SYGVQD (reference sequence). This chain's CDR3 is CASSVRGGGNEQFF. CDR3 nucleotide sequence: TGCGCCAGCAGTGTGCGTGGAGGGGGAAATGAGCAGTTCTTC.

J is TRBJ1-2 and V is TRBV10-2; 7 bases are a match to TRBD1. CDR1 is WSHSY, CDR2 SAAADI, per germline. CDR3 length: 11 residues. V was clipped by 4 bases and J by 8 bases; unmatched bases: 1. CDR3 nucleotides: TGCGCCAGCAGTGGAGGGGGCGGCTACACCTTC. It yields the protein CASSGGGGYTF.

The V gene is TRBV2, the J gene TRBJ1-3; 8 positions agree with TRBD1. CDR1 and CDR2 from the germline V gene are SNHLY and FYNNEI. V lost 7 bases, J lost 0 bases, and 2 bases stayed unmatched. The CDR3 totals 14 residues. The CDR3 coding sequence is TGTGCCAGCAAGGGACAGGTCTCTGGAAACACCATATATTTT. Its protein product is CASKGQVSGNTIYF.

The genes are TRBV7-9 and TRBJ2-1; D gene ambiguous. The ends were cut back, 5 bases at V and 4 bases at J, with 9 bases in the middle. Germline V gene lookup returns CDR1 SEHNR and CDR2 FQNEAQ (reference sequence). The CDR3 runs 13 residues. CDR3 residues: CASSITPYNEQFF. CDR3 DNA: TGTGCCAGCAGCATTACACCGTACAATGAGCAGTTCTTC.

The CDR3 DNA reads TGTGCCAGTAGTATTTGGCAGGGTCAAATCGAAGATGGCTACACCTTC. This encodes CASSIWQGQIEDGYTF. The chain uses TRBV19 and TRBJ1-2, with D possibly being TRBD1 (5 bases). The CDR3 sequence is 16 residues long. Germline CDR1 and CDR2: LNHDA and SQIVND (reference sequence). V lost 3 bases to trimming and J lost 6 bases, with 20 bases between them.

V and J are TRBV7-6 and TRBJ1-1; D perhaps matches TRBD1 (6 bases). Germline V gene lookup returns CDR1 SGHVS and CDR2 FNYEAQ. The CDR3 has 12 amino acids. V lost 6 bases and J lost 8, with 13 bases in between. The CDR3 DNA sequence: TGTGCCAGCAGATATGACAGGACCGAAGCTTTCTTT. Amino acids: CASRYDRTEAFF.

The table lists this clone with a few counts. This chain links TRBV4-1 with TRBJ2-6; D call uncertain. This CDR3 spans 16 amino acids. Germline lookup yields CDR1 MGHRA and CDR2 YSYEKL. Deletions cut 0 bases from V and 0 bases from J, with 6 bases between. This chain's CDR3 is CASSQDRSSGANVLTF. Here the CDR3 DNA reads TGCGCCAGCAGCCAAGACAGGAGCTCTGGGGCCAACGTCCTGACTTTC.

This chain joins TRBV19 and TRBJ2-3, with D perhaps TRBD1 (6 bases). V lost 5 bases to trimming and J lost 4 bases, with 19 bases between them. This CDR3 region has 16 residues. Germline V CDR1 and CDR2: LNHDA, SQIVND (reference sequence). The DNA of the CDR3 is TGTGCCAGTAGTTTCGCAGGGGCCTCTCAACCAGATACGCAGTATTTT. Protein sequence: CASSFAGASQPDTQYF.

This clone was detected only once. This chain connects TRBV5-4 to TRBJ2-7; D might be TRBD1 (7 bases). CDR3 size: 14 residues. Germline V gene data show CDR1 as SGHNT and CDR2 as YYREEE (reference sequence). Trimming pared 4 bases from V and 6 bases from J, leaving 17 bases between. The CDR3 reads CASSPFDREAEQYF. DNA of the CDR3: TGTGCCAGCAGCCCATTCGACAGGGAGGCCGAGCAGTACTTC. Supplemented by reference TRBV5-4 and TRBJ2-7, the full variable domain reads ETGVTQSPTHLIKTRGQQVTLRCSSQSGHNTVSWYQQALGQGPQFIFQYYREEENGRGNFPPRFSGLQFPNYSSELNVNALELDDSALYLCASSPFDREAEQYFGPGTRLTVT.

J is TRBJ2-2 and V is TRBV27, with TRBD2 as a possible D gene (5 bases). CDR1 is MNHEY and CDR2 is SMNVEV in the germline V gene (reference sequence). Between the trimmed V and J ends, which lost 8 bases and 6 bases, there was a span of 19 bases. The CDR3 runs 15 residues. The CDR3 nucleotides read TGTGCCAGCGGGCCTCCCCGAGACGGGGCCGGGGAGCTGTTTTTT. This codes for CASGPPRDGAGELFF.

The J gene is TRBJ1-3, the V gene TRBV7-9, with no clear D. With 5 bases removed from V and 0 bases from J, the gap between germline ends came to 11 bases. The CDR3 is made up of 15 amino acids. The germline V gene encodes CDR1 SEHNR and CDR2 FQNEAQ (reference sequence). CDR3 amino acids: CASSMSEFSGNTIYF. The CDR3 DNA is TGTGCCAGCAGCATGTCAGAATTCTCTGGAAACACCATATATTTT.

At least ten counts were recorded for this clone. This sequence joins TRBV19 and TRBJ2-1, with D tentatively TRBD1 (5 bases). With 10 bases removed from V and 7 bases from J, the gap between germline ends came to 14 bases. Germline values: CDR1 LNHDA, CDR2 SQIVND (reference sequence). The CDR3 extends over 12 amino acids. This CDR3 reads CAILTRTNEQFF. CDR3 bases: TGTGCCATTCTGACGAGGACAAATGAGCAGTTCTTC.